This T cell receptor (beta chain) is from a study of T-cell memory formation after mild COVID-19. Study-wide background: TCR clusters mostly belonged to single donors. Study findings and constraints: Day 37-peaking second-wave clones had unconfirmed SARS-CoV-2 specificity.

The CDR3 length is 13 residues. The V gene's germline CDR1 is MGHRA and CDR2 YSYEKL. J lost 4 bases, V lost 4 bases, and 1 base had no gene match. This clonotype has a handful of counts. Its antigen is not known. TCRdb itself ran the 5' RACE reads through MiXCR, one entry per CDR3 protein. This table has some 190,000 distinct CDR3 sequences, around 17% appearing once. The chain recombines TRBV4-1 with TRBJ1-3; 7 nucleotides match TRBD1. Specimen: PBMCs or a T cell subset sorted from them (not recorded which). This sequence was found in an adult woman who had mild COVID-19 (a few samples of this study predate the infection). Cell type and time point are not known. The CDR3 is CASSLRGGNTIYF. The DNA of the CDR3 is TGCGCCAGCAGCCTCAGGGGGGGAAACACCATATATTTT.